The entry that follows covers one T cell receptor beta chain sequence. This sample stems from a study of shared clonotypes between healthy human individuals. Germline-derived CDR1 and CDR2 are SGHVS and FNYEAQ. This CDR3 spans 16 amino acids. With V trimmed by 2 bases and J by 4 bases, 8 bases remained unmatched. Measured with immunoSEQ multiplex PCR; TCRdb has only the in-frame clones, and not every one. The profile shows about 980,000 clones, approximately 76% of them singletons. The sequence was obtained from a man younger than 35 in good health. Material: memory CD4+ T cells sorted from blood. Subset reported: CD45RA-negative fraction. This rearrangement joins TRBV7-6 to TRBJ1-5; 7 bases match TRBD1. This CDR3 reads CASSLIPTQGNQPQHF. CDR3 coding DNA: TGTGCCAGCAGCTTAATCCCCACACAGGGGAATCAGCCCCAGCATTTT.